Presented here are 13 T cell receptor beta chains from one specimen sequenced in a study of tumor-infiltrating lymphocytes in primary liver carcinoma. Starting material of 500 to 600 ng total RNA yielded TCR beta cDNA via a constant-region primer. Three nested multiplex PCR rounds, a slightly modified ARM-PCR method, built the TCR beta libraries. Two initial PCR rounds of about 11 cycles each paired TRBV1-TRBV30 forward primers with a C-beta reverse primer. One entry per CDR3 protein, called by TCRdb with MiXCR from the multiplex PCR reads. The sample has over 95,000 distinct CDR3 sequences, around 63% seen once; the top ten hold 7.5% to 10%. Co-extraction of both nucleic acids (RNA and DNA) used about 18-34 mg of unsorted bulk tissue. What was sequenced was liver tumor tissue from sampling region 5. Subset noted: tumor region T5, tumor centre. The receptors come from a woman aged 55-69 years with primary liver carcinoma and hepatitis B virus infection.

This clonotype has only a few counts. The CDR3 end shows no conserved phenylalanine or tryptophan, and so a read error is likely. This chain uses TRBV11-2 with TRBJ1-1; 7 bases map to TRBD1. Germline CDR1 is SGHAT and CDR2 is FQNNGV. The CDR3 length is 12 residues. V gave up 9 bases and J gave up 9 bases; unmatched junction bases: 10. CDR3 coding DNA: TGTGCCAGTAGTCTCGGGACAGCTCAAGCTTTCTCT. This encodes CASSLGTAQAFS.

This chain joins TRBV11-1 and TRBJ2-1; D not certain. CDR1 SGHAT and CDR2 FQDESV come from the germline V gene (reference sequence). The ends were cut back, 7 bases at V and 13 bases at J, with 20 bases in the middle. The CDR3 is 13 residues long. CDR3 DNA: TGTGCCAGCAACTTCGGCACGGATAATAAACAGTTCTTC. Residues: CASNFGTDNKQFF.

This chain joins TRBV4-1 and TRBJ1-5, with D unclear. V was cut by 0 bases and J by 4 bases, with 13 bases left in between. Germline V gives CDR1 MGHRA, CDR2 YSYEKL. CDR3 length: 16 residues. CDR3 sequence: CASSQEQECGNQPQHF. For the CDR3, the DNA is TGCGCCAGCAGCCAAGAGCAGGAATGTGGGAATCAGCCCCAGCATTTT.

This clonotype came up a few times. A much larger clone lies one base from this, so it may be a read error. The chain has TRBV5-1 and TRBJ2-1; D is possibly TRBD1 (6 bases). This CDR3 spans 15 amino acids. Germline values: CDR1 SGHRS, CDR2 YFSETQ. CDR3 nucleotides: TGCGCCAGCAGCTTGGAGGGGGAACCTTACAATGGGCAGTTCTTC. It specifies CASSLEGEPYNGQFF. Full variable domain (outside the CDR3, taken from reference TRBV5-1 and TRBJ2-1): KAGVTQTPRYLIKTRGQQVTLSCSPISGHRSVSWYQQTPGQGLQFLFEYFSETQRNKGNFPGRFSGRQFSNSRSEMNVSTLELGDSALYLCASSLEGEPYNGQFFGPGTRLTVL.

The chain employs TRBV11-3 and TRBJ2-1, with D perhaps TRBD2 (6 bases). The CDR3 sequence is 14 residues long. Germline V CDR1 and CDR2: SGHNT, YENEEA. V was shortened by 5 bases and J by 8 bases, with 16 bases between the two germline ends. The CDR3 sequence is CASSRVLSGDEQFF. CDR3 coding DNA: TGTGCCAGCAGCCGTGTACTGTCGGGAGATGAGCAGTTCTTC.

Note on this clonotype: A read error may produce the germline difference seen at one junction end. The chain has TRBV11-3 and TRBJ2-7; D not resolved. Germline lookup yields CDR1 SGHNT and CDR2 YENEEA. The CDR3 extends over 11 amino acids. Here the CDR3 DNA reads TGTGCCAGGAGCTTGGGCTACGAGCAGTACTTC. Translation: CARSLGYEQYF.

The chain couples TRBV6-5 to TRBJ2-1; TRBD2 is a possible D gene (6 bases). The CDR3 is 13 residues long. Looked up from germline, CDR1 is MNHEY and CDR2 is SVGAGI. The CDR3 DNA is TGTGCTTGCAGCCGAAGCGGGTACAATGAGCAGTTCTTC. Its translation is CACSRSGYNEQFF.

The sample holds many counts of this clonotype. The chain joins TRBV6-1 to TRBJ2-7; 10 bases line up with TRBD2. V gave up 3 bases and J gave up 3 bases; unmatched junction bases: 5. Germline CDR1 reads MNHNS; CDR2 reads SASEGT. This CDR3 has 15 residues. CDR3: CASSDGSSGSYEQYF. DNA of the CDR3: TGTGCCAGCAGTGACGGTTCTAGCGGGAGCTACGAGCAGTACTTC.

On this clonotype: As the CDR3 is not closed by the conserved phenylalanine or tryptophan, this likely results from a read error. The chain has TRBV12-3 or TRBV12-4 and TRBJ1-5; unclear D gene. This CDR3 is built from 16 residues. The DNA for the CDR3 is TGTACCAGCAGTTTAGCGCTCTCATTGAAAAATCAGCCCCAGCATCTT. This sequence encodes CTSSLALSLKNQPQHL.

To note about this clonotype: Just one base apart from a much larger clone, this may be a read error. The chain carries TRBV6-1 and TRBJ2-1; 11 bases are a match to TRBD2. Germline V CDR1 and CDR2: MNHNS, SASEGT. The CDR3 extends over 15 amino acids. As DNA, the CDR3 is TGTGCCAGCAGTGGAACTAGCGGGGGATACAATGAGCAGTCCTTC. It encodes CASSGTSGGYNEQSF.

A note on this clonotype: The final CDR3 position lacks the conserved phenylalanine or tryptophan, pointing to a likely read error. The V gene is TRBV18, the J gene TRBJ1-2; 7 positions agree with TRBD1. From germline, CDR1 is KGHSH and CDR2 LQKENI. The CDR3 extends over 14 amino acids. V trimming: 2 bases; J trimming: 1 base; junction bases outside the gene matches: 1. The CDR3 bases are TGTGCCAGCTCACCAGGACAGGATAACTATGGCTACACCTCC. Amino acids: CASSPGQDNYGYTS.

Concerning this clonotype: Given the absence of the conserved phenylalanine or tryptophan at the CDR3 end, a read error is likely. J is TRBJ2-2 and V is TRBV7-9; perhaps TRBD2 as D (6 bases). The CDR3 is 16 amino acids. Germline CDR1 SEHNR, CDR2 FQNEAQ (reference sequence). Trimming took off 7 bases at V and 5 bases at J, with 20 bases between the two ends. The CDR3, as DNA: TGTGCCAGCATCAGGGAGGTCGGGAGACGGACCGGGGAGCTGTTTTAT. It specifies CASIREVGRRTGELFY.

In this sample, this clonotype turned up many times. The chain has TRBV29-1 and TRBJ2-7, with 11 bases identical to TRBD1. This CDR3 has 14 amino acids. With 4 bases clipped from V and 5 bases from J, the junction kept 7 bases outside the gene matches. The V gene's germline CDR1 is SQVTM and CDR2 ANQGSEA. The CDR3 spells CSVVGGQGVDEQYF. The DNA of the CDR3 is TGCAGCGTTGTGGGGGGACAGGGGGTCGACGAGCAGTACTTC.